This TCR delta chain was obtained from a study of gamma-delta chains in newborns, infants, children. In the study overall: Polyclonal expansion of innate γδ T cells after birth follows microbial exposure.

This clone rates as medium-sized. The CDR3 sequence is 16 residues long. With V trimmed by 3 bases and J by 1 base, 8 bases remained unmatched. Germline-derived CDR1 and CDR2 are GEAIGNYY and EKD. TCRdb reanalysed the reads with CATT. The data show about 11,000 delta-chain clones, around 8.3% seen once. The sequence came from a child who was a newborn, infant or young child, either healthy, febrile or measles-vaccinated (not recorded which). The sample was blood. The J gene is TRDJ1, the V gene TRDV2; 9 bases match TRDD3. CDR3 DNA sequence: TGTGCCTGTGACCCGCTACTGGGGGAACTCACCGATAAACTCATCTTT. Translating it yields CACDPLLGELTDKLIF.